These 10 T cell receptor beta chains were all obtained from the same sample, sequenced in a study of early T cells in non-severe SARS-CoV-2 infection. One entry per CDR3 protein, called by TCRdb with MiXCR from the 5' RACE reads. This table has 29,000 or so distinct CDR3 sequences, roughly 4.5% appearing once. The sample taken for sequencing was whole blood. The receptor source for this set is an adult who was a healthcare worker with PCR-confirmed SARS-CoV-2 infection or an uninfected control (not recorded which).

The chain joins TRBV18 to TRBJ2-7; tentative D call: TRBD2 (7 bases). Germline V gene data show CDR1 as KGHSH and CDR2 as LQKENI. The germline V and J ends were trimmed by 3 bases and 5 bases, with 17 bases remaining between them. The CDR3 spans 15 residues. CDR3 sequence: CASSPGRGGGHEQYF. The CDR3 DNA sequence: TGTGCCAGCTCACCTGGGCGAGGGGGGGGCCACGAGCAGTACTTC. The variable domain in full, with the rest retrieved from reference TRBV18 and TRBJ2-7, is NAGVMQNPRHLVRRRGQEARLRCSPMKGHSHVYWYRQLPEEGLKFMVYLQKENIIDESGMPKERFSAEFPKEGPSILRIQQVVRGDSAAYFCASSPGRGGGHEQYFGPGTRLTVT.

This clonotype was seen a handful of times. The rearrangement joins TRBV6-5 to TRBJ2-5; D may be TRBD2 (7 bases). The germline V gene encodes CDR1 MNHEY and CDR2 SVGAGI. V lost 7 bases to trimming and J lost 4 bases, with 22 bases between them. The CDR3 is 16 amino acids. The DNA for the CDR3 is TGTGCCAGCAATCCCGGGGGGCTAGCCAACCTAGAGACCCAGTACTTC. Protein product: CASNPGGLANLETQYF.

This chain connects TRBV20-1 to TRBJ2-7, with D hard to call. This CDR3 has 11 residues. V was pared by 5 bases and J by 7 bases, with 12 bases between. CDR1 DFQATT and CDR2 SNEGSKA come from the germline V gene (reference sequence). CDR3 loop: CSARGVDEQYF. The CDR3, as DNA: TGCAGTGCTCGTGGGGTAGATGAGCAGTACTTC.

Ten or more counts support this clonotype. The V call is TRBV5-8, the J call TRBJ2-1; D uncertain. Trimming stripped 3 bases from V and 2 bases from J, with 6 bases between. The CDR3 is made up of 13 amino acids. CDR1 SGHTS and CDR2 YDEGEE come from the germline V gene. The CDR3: CASSSAPYNEQFF. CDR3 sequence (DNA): TGTGCCAGCAGCTCGGCCCCCTACAATGAGCAGTTCTTC.

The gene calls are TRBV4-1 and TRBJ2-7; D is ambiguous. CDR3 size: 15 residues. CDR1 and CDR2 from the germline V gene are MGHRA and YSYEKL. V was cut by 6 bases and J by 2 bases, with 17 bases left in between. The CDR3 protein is CASRPGDIETYEQYF. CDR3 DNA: TGCGCCAGCAGACCAGGAGACATAGAGACCTACGAGCAGTACTTC.

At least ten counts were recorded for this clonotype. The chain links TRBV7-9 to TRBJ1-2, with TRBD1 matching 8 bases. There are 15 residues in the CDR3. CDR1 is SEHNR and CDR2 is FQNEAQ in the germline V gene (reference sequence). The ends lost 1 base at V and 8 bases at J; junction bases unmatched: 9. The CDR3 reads CASSLGWQGASGYTF. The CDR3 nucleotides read TGTGCCAGCAGCTTAGGATGGCAGGGGGCGTCCGGCTACACCTTC.

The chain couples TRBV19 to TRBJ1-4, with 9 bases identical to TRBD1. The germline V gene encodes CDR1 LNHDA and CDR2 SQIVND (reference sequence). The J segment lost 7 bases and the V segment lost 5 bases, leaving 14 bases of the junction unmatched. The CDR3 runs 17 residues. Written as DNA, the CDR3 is TGTGCCAGTAGTGCACGAACTCCCGGGACAGGGCGTGAAAAACTGTTTTTT. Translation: CASSARTPGTGREKLFF.

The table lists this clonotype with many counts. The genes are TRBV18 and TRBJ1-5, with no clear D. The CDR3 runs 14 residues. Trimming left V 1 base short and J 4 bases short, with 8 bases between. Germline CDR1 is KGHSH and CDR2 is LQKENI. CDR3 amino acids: CASSPQGNNQPQHF. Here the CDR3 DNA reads TGTGCCAGCTCACCACAGGGAAATAATCAGCCCCAGCATTTT.

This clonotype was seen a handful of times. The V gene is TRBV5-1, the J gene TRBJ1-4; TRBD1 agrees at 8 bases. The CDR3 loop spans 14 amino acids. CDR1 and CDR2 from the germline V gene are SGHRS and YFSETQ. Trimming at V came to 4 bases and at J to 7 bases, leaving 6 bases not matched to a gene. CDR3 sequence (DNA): TGCGCCAGCAGCGCGGGACAGGAGCTTGAAAAACTGTTTTTT. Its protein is CASSAGQELEKLFF.

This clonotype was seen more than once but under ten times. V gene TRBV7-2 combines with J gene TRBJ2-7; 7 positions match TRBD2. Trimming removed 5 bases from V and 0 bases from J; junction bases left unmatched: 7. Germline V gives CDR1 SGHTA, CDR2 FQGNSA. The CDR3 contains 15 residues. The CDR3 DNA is TGTGCCAGCAGCCTAAGCGGGGCCAGCTCCTACGAGCAGTACTTC. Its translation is CASSLSGASSYEQYF. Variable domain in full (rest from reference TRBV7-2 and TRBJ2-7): GAGVSQSPSNKVTEKGKDVELRCDPISGHTALYWYRQSLGQGLEFLIYFQGNSAPDKSGLPSDRFSAERTGGSVSTLTIQRTQQEDSAVYLCASSLSGASSYEQYFGPGTRLTVT.